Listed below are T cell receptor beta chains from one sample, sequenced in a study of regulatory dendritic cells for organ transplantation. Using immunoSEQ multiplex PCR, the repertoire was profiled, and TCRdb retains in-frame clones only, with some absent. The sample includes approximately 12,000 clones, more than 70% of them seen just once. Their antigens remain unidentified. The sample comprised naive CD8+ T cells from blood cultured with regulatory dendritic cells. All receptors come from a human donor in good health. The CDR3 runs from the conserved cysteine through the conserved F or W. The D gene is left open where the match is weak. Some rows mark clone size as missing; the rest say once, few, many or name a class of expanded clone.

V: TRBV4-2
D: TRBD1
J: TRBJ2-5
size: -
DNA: TGTGCCAGCAGCCAATACAGGGGAAAAGAGACCCAGTACTTC
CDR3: CASSQYRGKETQYF

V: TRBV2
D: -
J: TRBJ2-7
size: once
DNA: TGTGCCAGCAGTGAATATGTAGTCATTTCCTACGAGCAGTACTTC
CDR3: CASSEYVVISYEQYF

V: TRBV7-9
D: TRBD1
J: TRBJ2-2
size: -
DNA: TGTGCCAGCAGAAGCACAGGGGTGCAAACCGGGGAGCTGTTTTTT
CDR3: CASRSTGVQTGELFF

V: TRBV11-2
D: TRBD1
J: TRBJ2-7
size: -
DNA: TGTGCCAGCAGCTCGGACAGGTTACCGCAGTACTTC
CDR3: CASSSDRLPQYF

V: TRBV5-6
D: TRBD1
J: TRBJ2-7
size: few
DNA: TGTGCCAGCAGCTTTGGGACAGGGGTGGCCCTCTACGAGCAGTACTTC
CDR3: CASSFGTGVALYEQYF

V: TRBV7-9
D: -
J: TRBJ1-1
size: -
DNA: TGTGCCAGCAGCGTCCTATACACTGAAGCTTTCTTT
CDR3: CASSVLYTEAFF

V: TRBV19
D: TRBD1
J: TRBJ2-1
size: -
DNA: TGTGCCAGTAGTACGGGACAGGGGGCCTACAATGAGCAGTTCTTC
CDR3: CASSTGQGAYNEQFF

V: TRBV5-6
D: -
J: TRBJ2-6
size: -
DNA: TGTGCCAGCAGCTTGAGCGCCCCTGGGGCCAACGTCCTGACTTTC
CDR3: CASSLSAPGANVLTF

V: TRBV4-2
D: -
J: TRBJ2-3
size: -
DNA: TGTGCCAGCAGCCAAGACCCGGGCACAGATACGCAGTATTTT
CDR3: CASSQDPGTDTQYF

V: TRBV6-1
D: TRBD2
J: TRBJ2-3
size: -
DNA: TGTGCCAGCAGTGAACGGGGGGGCACAGATACGCAGTATTTT
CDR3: CASSERGGTDTQYF

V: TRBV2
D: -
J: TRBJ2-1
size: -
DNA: TGTGCCAGCAGGGAGGAGAGCTCCTACAATGAGCAGTTCTTC
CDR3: CASREESSYNEQFF

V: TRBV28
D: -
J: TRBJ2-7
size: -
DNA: TGTGCCAGCAGTTTACTAAACAGGGTTGCCTACGAGCAGTACTTC
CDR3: CASSLLNRVAYEQYF

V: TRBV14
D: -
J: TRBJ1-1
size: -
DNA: TGTGCCAGCAGCCAGCATCGGGGAACTGAAGCTTTCTTT
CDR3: CASSQHRGTEAFF

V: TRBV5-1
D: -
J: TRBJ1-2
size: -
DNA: TGCGCGCTTACCGGGGAGGGAAGGTTCTATGGCTACACCTTC
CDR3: CALTGEGRFYGYTF

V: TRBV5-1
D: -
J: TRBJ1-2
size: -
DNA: TGCGCCAGCAGCTTCAATAAGCCTAATCTCTATGGCTACACCTTC
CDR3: CASSFNKPNLYGYTF

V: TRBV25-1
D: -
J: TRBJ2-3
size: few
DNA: TGTACCGCTCCTGCTCGGGGAGGTCGGACAGATACGCAGTATTTT
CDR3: CTAPARGGRTDTQYF

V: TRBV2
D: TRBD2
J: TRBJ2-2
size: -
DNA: TGTGCCAGCAGCGCCGGGACTAGCGGTCCTAACGGGGAGCTGTTTTTT
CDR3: CASSAGTSGPNGELFF

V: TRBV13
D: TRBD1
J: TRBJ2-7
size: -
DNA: TGTGCCAGCAGCTTAGGAGGACAGGGGTTCCACGAGCAGTACTTC
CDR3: CASSLGGQGFHEQYF

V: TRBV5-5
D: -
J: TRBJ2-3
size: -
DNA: TGTGCCAGCAGCGGAGGGGCAGGGCTCGTCGCAGATACGCAGTATTTT
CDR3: CASSGGAGLVADTQYF

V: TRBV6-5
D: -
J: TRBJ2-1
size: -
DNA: TGTGCCAGCAGTTACGGTCAGGGGAGTTACAATGAGCAGTTCTTC
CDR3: CASSYGQGSYNEQFF

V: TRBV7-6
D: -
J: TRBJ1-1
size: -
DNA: TGTGCCAGCAGCGACAGGTCGAACACTGAAGCTTTCTTT
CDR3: CASSDRSNTEAFF

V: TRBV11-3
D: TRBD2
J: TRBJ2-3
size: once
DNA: TGTGCCAGCAGCTTAGGAGGGACTAGCCTAACTTCGGATACGCAGTATTTT
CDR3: CASSLGGTSLTSDTQYF

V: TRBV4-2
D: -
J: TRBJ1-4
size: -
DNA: TGTGCCAGCAGCCAAGAAACTCAGGATTCTGGTTTTCTTCGGCAAAAACTGTTTTTT
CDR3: CASSQETQDSGFLRQKLFF

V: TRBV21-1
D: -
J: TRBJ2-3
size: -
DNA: TGTGCCAGCAGCGGAGTGGACATCGCAGATACGCAGTATTTT
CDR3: CASSGVDIADTQYF

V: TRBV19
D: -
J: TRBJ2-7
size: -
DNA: TGTGCCAGTAGTATAGTACTCGGACACCTTGACTCCTACGAGCAGTACTTC
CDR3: CASSIVLGHLDSYEQYF

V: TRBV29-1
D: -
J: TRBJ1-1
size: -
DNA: TGCAGCGTTGAAGATAGAGGAAACACTGAAGCTTTCTTT
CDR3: CSVEDRGNTEAFF

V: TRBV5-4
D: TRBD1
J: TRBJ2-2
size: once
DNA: TGTGCCAGCAGCGTGGACAGGCAGGTTAAAGCCGGGGAGCTGTTTTTT
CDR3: CASSVDRQVKAGELFF

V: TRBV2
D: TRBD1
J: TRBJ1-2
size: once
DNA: TGTGCCAGCCCCCCGCGGGACAGGGGGCTTTGGAACTATGGCTACACCTTC
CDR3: CASPPRDRGLWNYGYTF

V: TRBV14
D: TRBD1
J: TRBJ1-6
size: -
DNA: TGTGCCAGCAGCCTCAGGGATACTGGACAGGGGAAATCCTATAATTCACCCCTCCACTTT
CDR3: CASSLRDTGQGKSYNSPLHF

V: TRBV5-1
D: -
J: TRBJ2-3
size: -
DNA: TGCGCCAGCAGCTGGTGGCAGGGGATGCCAGATACGCAGTATTTT
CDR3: CASSWWQGMPDTQYF

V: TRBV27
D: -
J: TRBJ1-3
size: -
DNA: TGTGCCAGCAGTCCCTCAGGGTTTGGAAACACCATATATTTT
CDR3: CASSPSGFGNTIYF

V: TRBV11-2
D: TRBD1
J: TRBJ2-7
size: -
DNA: TGTGCCAGCAGCTTAGCGTCCGGGACAGGGGACTACGAGCAGTACTTC
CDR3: CASSLASGTGDYEQYF

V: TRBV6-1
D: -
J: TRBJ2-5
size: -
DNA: TGTGCCAGCAGTGCCTACAGGGAACGAGAGACCCAGTACTTC
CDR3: CASSAYRERETQYF

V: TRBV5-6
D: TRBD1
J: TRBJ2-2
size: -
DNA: TGTGCCAGCAGCTCGGACAGGGATTACACCGGGGAGCTGTTTTTT
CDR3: CASSSDRDYTGELFF

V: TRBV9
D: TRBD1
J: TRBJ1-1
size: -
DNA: TGTGCCAGCAGCCCCGAGATCAAACAGGGGGTGAACACTGAAGCTTTCTTT
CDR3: CASSPEIKQGVNTEAFF

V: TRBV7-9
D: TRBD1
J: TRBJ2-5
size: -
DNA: TGTGCCAGCAGCTCATTGGCTTGGCAGGGGGCTGCCGGAGAGACCCAGTACTTC
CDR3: CASSSLAWQGAAGETQYF

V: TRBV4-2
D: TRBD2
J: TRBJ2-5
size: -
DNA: TGTGCCAGCAGCCGCCACTATAAGTCCGGGTCTAGCGGGCGCCAAGAGACCCAGTACTTC
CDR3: CASSRHYKSGSSGRQETQYF

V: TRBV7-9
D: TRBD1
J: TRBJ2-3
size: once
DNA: TGTGCCAGCAGCTTAGGTGGACAGGGTACAGATACGCAGTATTTT
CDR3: CASSLGGQGTDTQYF

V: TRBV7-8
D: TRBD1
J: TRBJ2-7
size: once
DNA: TGTGCCAGCAGCGGCCCCCGGGACAGGGCGCGCGAGCAGTACTTC
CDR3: CASSGPRDRAREQYF

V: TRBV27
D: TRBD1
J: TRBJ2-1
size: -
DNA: TGTGCCAGCACCCACACATCTCCGGACAGGGGTGAGCAGTTCTTC
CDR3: CASTHTSPDRGEQFF

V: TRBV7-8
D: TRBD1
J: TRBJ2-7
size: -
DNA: TGTGCCAGCATGAGCTTCGGGACAGACTACTCCGAGCAGTACTTC
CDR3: CASMSFGTDYSEQYF

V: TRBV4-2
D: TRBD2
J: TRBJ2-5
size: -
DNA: TGTGCCAGCAGCCAAGAGGCCGGGACTAGCGTACACCAAGAGACCCAGTACTTC
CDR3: CASSQEAGTSVHQETQYF

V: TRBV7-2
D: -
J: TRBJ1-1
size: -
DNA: TGTGCCAGCAGCTTTGGAGGGATCACTGAAGCTTTCTTT
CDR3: CASSFGGITEAFF

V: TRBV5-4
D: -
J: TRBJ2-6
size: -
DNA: TGTGCCAGCAGTGTCTTCGCCAACGTCCTGACTTTC
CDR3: CASSVFANVLTF

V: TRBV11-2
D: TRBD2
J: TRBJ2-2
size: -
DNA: TGTGCCAGCAGCTTAGTAAGGCTAGCGGGGGAAGGGCTGTTTTTT
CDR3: CASSLVRLAGEGLFF

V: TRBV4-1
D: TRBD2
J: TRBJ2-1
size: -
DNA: TGCGCCAGCAGCCAAGCCCCGGGACTAGCAGGCAATGAGCAGTTCTTC
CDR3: CASSQAPGLAGNEQFF

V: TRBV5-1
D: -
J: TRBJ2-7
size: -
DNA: TGCGCCAGCAGCTTGGGATCGGACACGTCCTACGAGCAGTACTTC
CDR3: CASSLGSDTSYEQYF

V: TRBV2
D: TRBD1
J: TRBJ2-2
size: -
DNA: TGTGCCAGCAGGTCGGGACAGTCGAACACCGGGGAGCTGTTTTTT
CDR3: CASRSGQSNTGELFF

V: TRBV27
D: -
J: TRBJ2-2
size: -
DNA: TGTGCCAGCGAAGACAGGAACACCGGGGAGCTGTTTTTT
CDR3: CASEDRNTGELFF

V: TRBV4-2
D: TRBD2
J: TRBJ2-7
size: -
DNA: TGTGCCAGCAGCCAAGAAGGCGGGGGATCCTACGAGCAGTACTTC
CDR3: CASSQEGGGSYEQYF

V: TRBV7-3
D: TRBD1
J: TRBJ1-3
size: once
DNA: TGTGCCAGCAGCCTCCGGGACAGGGCTGGAAACACCATATATTTT
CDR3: CASSLRDRAGNTIYF

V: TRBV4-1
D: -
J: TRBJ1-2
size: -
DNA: TGCGCCAGCAGCCGCCGGGAAACAGGGCACGGCTACACCTTC
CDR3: CASSRRETGHGYTF

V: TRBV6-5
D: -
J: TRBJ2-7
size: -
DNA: TGTGCCAGCAGTTACTCCGACAGCTACGAGCAGTACTTC
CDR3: CASSYSDSYEQYF

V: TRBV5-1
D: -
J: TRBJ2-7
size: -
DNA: TGCGCCAGCAGCTTGAACACCGACTACGAGCAGTACTTC
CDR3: CASSLNTDYEQYF

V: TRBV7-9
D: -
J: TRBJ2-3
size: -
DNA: TGTGCCAGCAGCCCATATGAGGGCCTTTCCATCAGCACAGATACGCAGTATTTT
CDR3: CASSPYEGLSISTDTQYF